This T cell receptor beta chain was observed in a study of T cells after yellow fever vaccination (dated by TCRdb to between 2018 and 2020). About the full investigation: The SMART-Seq v4 Ultra Low Input RNA kit was used to prepare libraries from fractions with low cell numbers. Bulk TCR alpha and beta repertoires were sequenced longitudinally to track T-cell clones before and after primary and booster YFV17D yellow fever vaccination. Two healthy male donors, one aged 18 to 30 and one aged 30 to 39 years, were included in the cohort. Blood was collected at multiple timepoints before and after primary and secondary immunization, and bulk PBMC replicates and cell subsets were isolated.

TCR cDNA was synthesized by 5'RACE template switching, which introduced a universal primer site and unique molecular identifiers. Priming for cDNA synthesis came from both the TCR alpha and TCR beta constant segments. Two PCR steps were used to amplify libraries, with sample barcodes and sequencing adapters being added in the second step. Sequencing of the libraries was done on either Illumina HiSeq 2500 (2x100 bp) or NovaSeq (2x150 bp). The original methods were these. Demultiplexing of reads and collapsing into UMI consensus sequences were performed with MIGEC, and V(D)J alignment was carried out with MiXCR. Vaccine-responding clonotypes were identified with edgeR using replicate PBMC samples, with FDR below 0.01 and a log2 fold change above 5 up to day 15 being required. CD4 or CD8 identity was assigned to each bulk clonotype according to whether the clonotype was present at higher abundance in the sequenced CD4 repertoire or the sequenced CD8 repertoire. A clonotype counted as NS4B-specific if enriched at least 10-fold in dextramer-positive versus dextramer-negative fractions, with CD4-biased clonotypes left out. The public reads were reanalyzed by TCRdb: fastp trimming at Q25, MiXCR alignment, in-frame beta chains only. Each entry merges the rows of one CDR3 protein and shows their most common DNA and genes. The V and J calls come from TCRdb's annotation, not from the publication. The sample contains 50,000 to 65,000 distinct CDR3 sequences, 6.5% to 8.5% of them found a single time. Approximately 24% of the sample comes from the top ten.

As encoded in the germline V gene (reference sequence), CDR1 is LNHNV while CDR2 is YYDKDF. V is reduced by 4 bases and J by 5 bases, leaving a spacing of 5 bases between them. From its cysteine to its phenylalanine, the CDR3 spans 12 amino acids. The CDR3 DNA has 36 bases and is translated from base 1. This clonotype was found many times. There are no base qualities to consult, and no much larger clone falls within one base. The treatment or condition label here, explained by the study, means: live attenuated yellow fever vaccine strain. A standard Ficoll-Paque protocol was used to isolate PBMCs from peripheral blood. Epitope-specific CD8 T cells were sorted using a dextramer loaded with the yellow fever NS4B epitope peptide, with anti-CD3 and anti-CD8 staining. TriZol was used to extract RNA from bulk PBMCs, from CD4 and CD8 fractions, and from dextramer-positive and dextramer-negative fractions.

Broad study findings and their caveats: Compared with the primary T-cell response, the secondary T-cell response was weaker but faster, peaking on day 5 rather than day 15. FACS-sorted repertoires could contain abundant contaminating clonotypes from the bulk population, so computational filtering was required. Most clones expanded after primary vaccination (almost 97% of CD4 and approximately 90% of CD8) were re-detected after the booster, suggesting that broad memory maintenance occurred. A small fraction of clonotypes appeared in both the CD4 and CD8 compartments, likely as a result of convergent recombination. The study included only two donors, which limits how far the findings can be generalized.

Recombination joined TRBV15 with TRBJ2-2; no confident D gene assignment can be made. The clonotype comes from a man between 18 and 29 years old who received the YFV17D yellow fever vaccine. The material sequenced was CD8+ T cells not binding an NS4B(214-222) dextramer, sorted from PBMCs, taken more than 40 days after the first yellow fever vaccination. What this sample's cell subset or site label stands for: NS4B epitope dextramer-negative CD8 T cells. The bases read TGTGCCACCAGCACTCGTACCGGGGAGCTGTTTTTT. This encodes CATSTRTGELFF.